These 3 T cell receptor beta chains came from one sample sequenced in a study of shared clonotypes between healthy human individuals. Assay used: immunoSEQ multiplex PCR; TCRdb lists only in-frame clones, some missing. The sample has about 2.3 million clones, 80% to 95% seen once. Sequenced: naive CD4+ T cells from PBMCs. Subset given: CD45RA+ positively selected. These receptors were collected from a man younger than 35 in good health. Some clones in this sample may be carry-over from other donors' samples.

This chain uses TRBV6-6 with TRBJ2-3, with D uncertain. CDR1 and CDR2 from the germline V gene are MNHNY and SVGAGI (reference sequence). Trimming took off 7 bases at V and 1 base at J, with 9 bases between the two ends. The CDR3 runs 13 residues. The chain's CDR3 is CASTATGTDTQYF. The CDR3 coding sequence is TGTGCCAGCACTGCGACGGGCACAGATACGCAGTATTTT.

The rearrangement joins TRBV28 to TRBJ2-6; D gene unclear. The germline V gene has CDR1 MDHEN and CDR2 SYDVKM. This CDR3 is built from 14 residues. V was pared by 6 bases and J by 5 bases, with 11 bases between. The CDR3 loop is CASRMGDRANVLTF. CDR3 DNA sequence: TGTGCCAGCAGGATGGGTGACAGGGCCAACGTCCTGACTTTC.

The rearrangement links TRBV5-1 to TRBJ2-7; 7 positions match TRBD2. Germline CDR1 and CDR2: SGHRS and YFSETQ. This CDR3 contains 14 residues. Trimming at V came to 0 bases and at J to 3 bases, leaving 3 bases not matched to a gene. CDR3: CASSLDPGGYEQYF. The CDR3 nucleotides are TGCGCCAGCAGCTTGGACCCGGGAGGCTACGAGCAGTACTTC.